This T cell receptor (beta chain) was captured by sequencing in a study of cytomegalovirus exposure and HLA in healthy donors. General observations from the study: As confirmed in vitro, a few CMV-associated chains were specific for CMV antigens.

Assay: immunoSEQ multiplex PCR; the TCRdb copy retains only in-frame clones and omits some. The sample has roughly 140,000 clones, almost 90% seen once. As to this clone: As yet, its antigen is unknown.

The germline V gene has CDR1 MDHEN and CDR2 SYDVKM. There are 15 residues in the CDR3. With 7 bases removed from V and 4 bases from J, the gap between germline ends came to 19 bases. This receptor was identified in a woman under 30 in good health and CMV-seropositive. The chain has TRBV28 and TRBJ1-2; a weak D match, TRBD1 (6 bases). Material for sequencing was PBMCs. CDR3 sequence: CASTLGPGRGYGYTF. DNA for the CDR3: TGTGCCAGCACCCTAGGCCCCGGCAGGGGCTATGGCTACACCTTC.